The count of the clone carrying this TCR beta chain is one. Individuals aged roughly 18 to 95 years were recruited from fewer than 30 US areas. Cohorts were determined from participant-reported clinical history. This CDR3 is 15 amino acids long. Germline CDR1 reads SGDLS; CDR2 reads YYNGEE. V shed 6 bases and J 7 bases; nucleotides not matched to a gene: 12. This sample is part of a study of blood T cell repertoires in COVID-19. About the study: Nucleic acid was either cDNA or gDNA, and it came from T cells, B-cell-depleted T cells, or PBMCs.

Sequencing was performed with immunoSEQ multiplex PCR; in TCRdb, only in-frame clones are kept and a portion is missing. The sample shows a few hundred thousand clones, more than 75% of them seen only once. This chain links TRBV9 with TRBJ1-2; 10 bases agree with TRBD1. This receptor was taken from a woman aged 45 to 65 who had recovered from COVID-19. Sequencing was carried out using PBMCs or T cells enriched from blood (not recorded which). DNA of the CDR3: TGTGCCAGCACCGGGGACAGGGGCGTTTTTGGTGGCTACACCTTC. It encodes CASTGDRGVFGGYTF. Drawing the rest from reference TRBV9 and TRBJ1-2, the complete variable domain is DSGVTQTPKHLITATGQRVTLRCSPRSGDLSVYWYQQSLDQGLQFLIQYYNGEERAKGNILERFSAQQFPDLHSELNLSSLELGDSALYFCASTGDRGVFGGYTFGSGTRLTVV.